These T cell receptor beta chains were read from a single sample in a study of T cells in Graves' hyperthyroidism and ophthalmopathy. Via MiXCR, TCRdb re-called the multiplex PCR reads, giving one row per CDR3 protein. The sample records 280,000 or so distinct CDR3 sequences, 25% to 30% being singletons. Material: blood. The receptors shown here come from a man aged 35-49 years with Graves' hyperthyroidism that later progressed to Graves' ophthalmopathy. Each CDR3 is given with its conserved first and last residue. Fields, in order: clone size, J gene, D gene, V gene, CDR3 protein, CDR3 DNA. D genes are given only for firm matches. Some rows mark clone size as missing; the rest say once, few, many or name a class of expanded clone.

clone size: few; J gene: TRBJ2-5; D gene: TRBD2; V gene: TRBV28; CDR3 protein: CASSFFGLAGNQREKETQYF; CDR3 DNA: TGTGCCAGCAGTTTTTTCGGGCTAGCGGGAAATCAAAGAGAAAAAGAGACCCAGTACTTC
clone size: many; J gene: TRBJ2-7; D gene: TRBD1; V gene: TRBV20-1; CDR3 protein: CSALKVQGANEQYF; CDR3 DNA: TGCAGTGCTTTGAAAGTACAGGGGGCCAACGAGCAGTACTTC
clone size: many; J gene: TRBJ2-7; D gene: TRBD1; V gene: TRBV2; CDR3 protein: CASSGTGAAVYEQYF; CDR3 DNA: TGTGCCAGCAGTGGGACAGGGGCCGCCGTCTACGAGCAGTACTTC
clone size: many; J gene: TRBJ1-3; D gene: NA; V gene: TRBV7-9; CDR3 protein: CASNQRTGTKDTIYF; CDR3 DNA: TGTGCCAGCAACCAACGCACCGGGACAAAAGACACCATATATTTT
clone size: many; J gene: TRBJ2-5; D gene: TRBD2; V gene: TRBV29-1; CDR3 protein: CSVEGRGTQETQYF; CDR3 DNA: TGCAGCGTTGAAGGGCGGGGGACCCAAGAGACCCAGTACTTC
clone size: many; J gene: TRBJ2-5; D gene: NA; V gene: TRBV7-9; CDR3 protein: CASSPPRISYQETQYF; CDR3 DNA: TGTGCCAGCAGCCCACCACGGATAAGTTACCAAGAGACCCAGTACTTC
clone size: many; J gene: TRBJ2-2; D gene: TRBD1; V gene: TRBV29-1; CDR3 protein: CSATTGAGELFF; CDR3 DNA: TGCAGCGCCACTACAGGGGCCGGGGAGCTGTTTTTT
clone size: NA; J gene: TRBJ2-6; D gene: NA; V gene: TRBV6-1; CDR3 protein: CASRTTGSGANVLTF; CDR3 DNA: TGTGCCAGCAGGACTACAGGGTCTGGGGCCAACGTCCTGACTTTC
clone size: NA; J gene: TRBJ2-2; D gene: NA; V gene: TRBV28; CDR3 protein: CASSRRGRENTGELFF; CDR3 DNA: TGTGCCAGCAGTCGCCGAGGGCGTGAGAACACCGGGGAGCTGTTTTTT
clone size: many; J gene: TRBJ1-5; D gene: NA; V gene: TRBV10-1; CDR3 protein: CASSDPNQPQHF; CDR3 DNA: TGCGCCAGCAGTGATCCCAATCAGCCCCAGCATTTT
clone size: NA; J gene: TRBJ1-3; D gene: TRBD1; V gene: TRBV30; CDR3 protein: CAWSVQGTGNTIYF; CDR3 DNA: TGTGCCTGGAGTGTACAGGGGACGGGAAACACCATATATTTT
clone size: many; J gene: TRBJ2-7; D gene: NA; V gene: TRBV3-1; CDR3 protein: CASSQGRVYEQYF; CDR3 DNA: TGTGCCAGCAGCCAAGGCCGAGTCTACGAGCAGTACTTC
clone size: many; J gene: TRBJ1-1; D gene: NA; V gene: TRBV24-1; CDR3 protein: CAVVASNTEAFF; CDR3 DNA: TGTGCCGTCGTGGCTTCCAACACTGAAGCTTTCTTT
clone size: many; J gene: TRBJ2-2; D gene: NA; V gene: TRBV6-5; CDR3 protein: CASSSLAPGELFF; CDR3 DNA: TGTGCCAGCAGTTCGTTAGCCCCCGGGGAGCTGTTTTTT
clone size: few; J gene: TRBJ1-2; D gene: NA; V gene: TRBV28; CDR3 protein: CASRSERGRSLHGYTF; CDR3 DNA: TGTGCCAGCAGATCGGAAAGGGGCCGTTCCCTTCACGGCTACACCTTC
clone size: many; J gene: TRBJ2-1; D gene: TRBD2; V gene: TRBV27; CDR3 protein: CASSSGGFYNEQFF; CDR3 DNA: TGTGCCAGCAGTAGCGGGGGTTTCTACAATGAGCAGTTCTTC
clone size: many; J gene: TRBJ2-7; D gene: NA; V gene: TRBV9; CDR3 protein: CASSVDESREQYF; CDR3 DNA: TGTGCCAGCAGCGTAGACGAGTCCCGCGAGCAGTACTTC
clone size: many; J gene: TRBJ2-7; D gene: NA; V gene: TRBV6-1; CDR3 protein: CASSGGGREQYF; CDR3 DNA: TGTGCCAGCAGTGGGGGGGGGCGCGAGCAGTACTTC
clone size: NA; J gene: TRBJ2-7; D gene: TRBD1; V gene: TRBV2; CDR3 protein: CASSEGPGGLYEQYF; CDR3 DNA: TGTGCCAGCAGTGAAGGCCCAGGGGGCCTTTACGAGCAGTACTTC
clone size: many; J gene: TRBJ1-5; D gene: NA; V gene: TRBV2; CDR3 protein: CASSDVRGNQPQHF; CDR3 DNA: TGTGCCAGCAGTGATGTGAGGGGCAATCAGCCCCAGCATTTT
clone size: few; J gene: TRBJ1-2; D gene: NA; V gene: TRBV6-5; CDR3 protein: CASSYRGPSYGYTF; CDR3 DNA: TGTGCCAGCAGTTACCGCGGACCTTCCTATGGCTACACCTTC
clone size: many; J gene: TRBJ2-2; D gene: TRBD2; V gene: TRBV19; CDR3 protein: CASMVSGRGGGELFF; CDR3 DNA: TGTGCCAGTATGGTTAGCGGGAGAGGCGGCGGGGAGCTGTTTTTT
clone size: many; J gene: TRBJ2-2; D gene: NA; V gene: TRBV2; CDR3 protein: CASRDRSNTGELFF; CDR3 DNA: TGTGCCAGCCGAGACAGGTCGAACACCGGGGAGCTGTTTTTT
clone size: many; J gene: TRBJ1-2; D gene: NA; V gene: TRBV6-1; CDR3 protein: CASRHLVGYTF; CDR3 DNA: TGTGCCAGCAGGCACCTGGTTGGCTACACCTTC
clone size: few; J gene: TRBJ1-3; D gene: NA; V gene: TRBV3-1; CDR3 protein: CASSFGASGNTIYF; CDR3 DNA: TGTGCCAGCAGCTTCGGGGCTTCTGGAAACACCATATATTTT
clone size: many; J gene: TRBJ2-5; D gene: NA; V gene: TRBV19; CDR3 protein: CASSHPGLLQETQYF; CDR3 DNA: TGTGCCAGTAGTCATCCGGGACTTCTCCAAGAGACCCAGTACTTC
clone size: many; J gene: TRBJ2-7; D gene: NA; V gene: TRBV5-5; CDR3 protein: CASSLTGQFYEQYF; CDR3 DNA: TGTGCCAGCAGCTTGACAGGACAATTCTACGAGCAGTACTTC
clone size: NA; J gene: TRBJ1-1; D gene: NA; V gene: TRBV20-1; CDR3 protein: CSADGKTEAFF; CDR3 DNA: TGCAGTGCGGACGGAAAAACTGAAGCTTTCTTT
clone size: many; J gene: TRBJ2-2; D gene: NA; V gene: TRBV20-1; CDR3 protein: CSAPYGHEGGELFF; CDR3 DNA: TGCAGTGCTCCCTACGGGCATGAGGGCGGGGAGCTGTTTTTT
clone size: many; J gene: TRBJ1-1; D gene: NA; V gene: TRBV29-1; CDR3 protein: CSVEEQHTEAFF; CDR3 DNA: TGCAGCGTTGAAGAACAGCACACTGAAGCTTTCTTT
clone size: many; J gene: TRBJ1-5; D gene: NA; V gene: TRBV4-2; CDR3 protein: CASSQDPVGQPQHF; CDR3 DNA: TGTGCCAGCAGCCAAGATCCGGTGGGTCAGCCCCAGCATTTT
clone size: few; J gene: TRBJ2-2; D gene: NA; V gene: TRBV19; CDR3 protein: CASSSSGTPTGELFF; CDR3 DNA: TGTGCCAGTAGTAGTTCCGGGACTCCCACCGGGGAGCTGTTTTTT
clone size: many; J gene: TRBJ2-5; D gene: TRBD2; V gene: TRBV30; CDR3 protein: CAWSVLTSGGGETQYF; CDR3 DNA: TGTGCCTGGAGTGTCTTAACTAGCGGAGGGGGAGAGACCCAGTACTTC
clone size: NA; J gene: TRBJ2-4; D gene: TRBD1; V gene: TRBV7-8; CDR3 protein: CASSFTGQGEKNIQYF; CDR3 DNA: TGTGCCAGCAGCTTTACGGGACAGGGGGAAAAAAACATTCAGTACTTC
clone size: many; J gene: TRBJ2-7; D gene: NA; V gene: TRBV9; CDR3 protein: CASSVAPDDPRYEQYF; CDR3 DNA: TGTGCCAGCAGCGTAGCACCCGATGACCCCCGCTACGAGCAGTACTTC
clone size: many; J gene: TRBJ2-3; D gene: NA; V gene: TRBV28; CDR3 protein: CASSRPDTQYF; CDR3 DNA: TGTGCCAGCAGTCGTCCCGATACGCAGTATTTT
clone size: many; J gene: TRBJ1-5; D gene: NA; V gene: TRBV6-2/TRBV6-3; CDR3 protein: CASSDRSDQPQHF; CDR3 DNA: TGTGCCAGCAGTGACAGGTCCGATCAGCCCCAGCATTTT
clone size: NA; J gene: TRBJ2-4; D gene: NA; V gene: TRBV28; CDR3 protein: CASSFASLAKNIQYF; CDR3 DNA: TGTGCCAGCAGTTTTGCCTCCCTAGCCAAAAACATTCAGTACTTC
clone size: many; J gene: TRBJ2-6; D gene: NA; V gene: TRBV20-1; CDR3 protein: CSARDANSGANVLTF; CDR3 DNA: TGCAGTGCTAGAGATGCGAACTCTGGGGCCAACGTCCTGACTTTC
clone size: many; J gene: TRBJ1-5; D gene: TRBD1; V gene: TRBV10-3; CDR3 protein: CASALGRGDQPQHF; CDR3 DNA: TGTGCCTCTGCGTTGGGCAGGGGGGATCAGCCCCAGCATTTT
clone size: many; J gene: TRBJ2-7; D gene: NA; V gene: TRBV12-3/TRBV12-4; CDR3 protein: CASSHTSEVYEQYF; CDR3 DNA: TGTGCCAGCAGCCATACCTCGGAGGTTTACGAGCAGTACTTC
clone size: NA; J gene: TRBJ1-1; D gene: NA; V gene: TRBV7-2; CDR3 protein: CASSYLDSEAFF; CDR3 DNA: TGTGCCAGCAGCTACCTGGACAGTGAAGCTTTCTTT
clone size: many; J gene: TRBJ1-2; D gene: NA; V gene: TRBV2; CDR3 protein: CASSAEGLGYTF; CDR3 DNA: TGTGCCAGCAGCGCCGAAGGGCTGGGCTACACCTTC
clone size: NA; J gene: TRBJ1-6; D gene: NA; V gene: TRBV5-5; CDR3 protein: CASSRNLQGDSPLHF; CDR3 DNA: TGTGCCAGCAGCCGTAATCTTCAGGGAGATTCACCCCTCCACTTT
clone size: once; J gene: TRBJ2-7; D gene: NA; V gene: TRBV28; CDR3 protein: CASSSVRGGDEQYF; CDR3 DNA: TGTGCCAGCAGCTCCGTCCGCGGTGGGGACGAGCAGTACTTC
clone size: many; J gene: TRBJ1-1; D gene: NA; V gene: TRBV30; CDR3 protein: CAWSVGGGRFF; CDR3 DNA: TGTGCCTGGAGTGTGGGAGGGGGTAGGTTCTTT
clone size: many; J gene: TRBJ1-5; D gene: TRBD1; V gene: TRBV19; CDR3 protein: CASWGQINQPQHF; CDR3 DNA: TGTGCCAGTTGGGGACAGATAAATCAGCCCCAGCATTTT
clone size: NA; J gene: TRBJ1-5; D gene: NA; V gene: TRBV19; CDR3 protein: CASSPLGVAPDQPQHF; CDR3 DNA: TGTGCCAGTAGCCCTCTAGGCGTGGCCCCCGATCAGCCCCAGCATTTT
clone size: once; J gene: TRBJ1-1; D gene: TRBD1; V gene: TRBV19; CDR3 protein: CASNRGSNTEAFF; CDR3 DNA: TGTGCCAGTAACAGGGGGTCGAACACTGAAGCTTTCTTT
clone size: NA; J gene: TRBJ2-7; D gene: TRBD2; V gene: TRBV5-1; CDR3 protein: CASSLATSQRGTYEQYF; CDR3 DNA: TGCGCCAGCAGCTTGGCAACCTCCCAGCGGGGTACTTACGAGCAGTACTTC
clone size: many; J gene: TRBJ2-7; D gene: TRBD2; V gene: TRBV12-3/TRBV12-4; CDR3 protein: CASRTTSGGSYEQYF; CDR3 DNA: TGTGCCAGCAGAACGACTAGCGGGGGTTCCTACGAGCAGTACTTC
clone size: many; J gene: TRBJ2-5; D gene: NA; V gene: TRBV12-3/TRBV12-4; CDR3 protein: CASTEGGETQYF; CDR3 DNA: TGTGCCAGCACCGAAGGTGGGGAGACCCAGTACTTC
clone size: NA; J gene: TRBJ2-1; D gene: TRBD2; V gene: TRBV11-1; CDR3 protein: CASSLRLAGAAGYNEQFF; CDR3 DNA: TGTGCCAGCAGCTTAAGGCTAGCGGGAGCCGCGGGGTACAATGAGCAGTTCTTC
clone size: few; J gene: TRBJ2-2; D gene: NA; V gene: TRBV4-1; CDR3 protein: CASSRNPSDGELFF; CDR3 DNA: TGCGCCAGCAGCCGAAACCCCTCCGACGGGGAGCTGTTTTTT
clone size: many; J gene: TRBJ1-5; D gene: NA; V gene: TRBV7-9; CDR3 protein: CASSPLRSNQPQHF; CDR3 DNA: TGTGCCAGCAGCCCTCTTAGGAGCAATCAGCCCCAGCATTTT
clone size: once; J gene: TRBJ1-5; D gene: NA; V gene: TRBV7-6; CDR3 protein: CASSREGDDTPQHF; CDR3 DNA: TGTGCCAGCAGCCGGGAGGGGGATGATACTCCCCAGCATTTT
clone size: NA; J gene: TRBJ2-5; D gene: NA; V gene: TRBV2; CDR3 protein: CASSVQGGQETQYF; CDR3 DNA: TGTGCCAGCAGTGTGCAGGGAGGCCAAGAGACCCAGTACTTC